This TCR beta chain derives from a study of blood T cell repertoires in COVID-19. Participants were placed into cohorts based on the clinical history they reported. A case of COVID-19 had been met by exposed participants within 2 weeks before study entry. Some clones are missing from TCRdb's copy, which holds only in-frame ones; the method was immunoSEQ multiplex PCR. The sample holds 430,000 or so clones, 88% seen once. This receptor was identified in a woman between 18 and 30 years old who had been exposed to COVID-19. Material for sequencing was PBMCs or T cells enriched from blood (not recorded which).

CDR3 region: CASSEYRAESPQHF. CDR3 sequence (DNA): TGTGCCAGCAGTGAATACAGGGCCGAATCGCCCCAGCATTTT. V is TRBV25-1 and J is TRBJ1-5; a possible D gene is TRBD1 (5 bases). Germline CDR1 is MGHDK and CDR2 is SYGVNS. V was pared by 0 bases and J by 9 bases, with 12 bases between. The length of the CDR3 is 14 residues.